This T cell receptor (beta chain) was recorded in a study of blood T cell repertoires in COVID-19. Per the original data handling: It was from reference gene primer amplification that nucleated cell counts were estimated. Profiled with immunoSEQ multiplex PCR; TCRdb holds only in-frame clones, not every one. That table gives V, J and clone size, and the DNA gave D and trimming. The top ten hold roughly 7.1% of the sample, which has more than 150,000 clones, more than 80% seen once. Trimming took off 10 bases at V and 5 bases at J, with 14 bases between the two ends. This CDR3 has 13 amino acids. In germline, CDR1 is LNHDA, CDR2 SQIVND (reference sequence).

The source is a human donor in a cohort sampled during active COVID-19. The material sequenced was peripheral blood. The chain uses TRBV19 and TRBJ1-4; tentatively, D is TRBD1 (6 bases). CDR3 loop: CATAQGWNEKLFF. As DNA, the CDR3 is TGTGCCACCGCACAGGGCTGGAATGAAAAACTGTTTTTT.